The next 21 T cell receptor beta chains were all read from a single sample in a study of shared clonotypes between healthy human individuals. Naive CD8 cells, CD45RO-negative and positively selected for CCR7, excluded terminally differentiated effector memory CD45RA+ cells. Produced via immunoSEQ multiplex PCR; TCRdb's table is partial and in-frame only. The table shows about 590,000 clones, with around 95% occurring only once. Material for sequencing was naive CD8+ T cells sorted from blood. The receptor set was obtained from a woman aged 25 to 39 in good health.

CDR3 sequence reads: CASSAIYNEQFF. CDR3 coding DNA: TGTGCCAGCAGCGCGATATACAATGAGCAGTTCTTC. This chain uses TRBV9 with TRBJ2-1; D remains ambiguous. Germline assignment: CDR1 SGDLS and CDR2 YYNGEE. The ends were cut back, 3 bases at V and 4 bases at J, with 5 bases in the middle. The CDR3 is 12 amino acids.

The chain has TRBV29-1 and TRBJ1-1; 7 positions agree with TRBD1. V shed 0 bases, J shed 7 bases, and the junction held 8 bases outside the gene matches. Germline V gene sequence: CDR1 SQVTM, CDR2 ANQGSEA. The CDR3 runs 14 residues. The CDR3 reads CSVEDNEGAVEAFF. The CDR3 DNA follows: TGCAGCGTTGAAGATAACGAGGGGGCGGTTGAAGCTTTCTTT.

The V gene is TRBV21-1, the J gene TRBJ2-2; the table's D call of TRBD2 was not tested on the DNA. TRBV21-1 is marked as a pseudogene. This CDR3 spans 20 amino acids. Here the CDR3 DNA reads TGTGCCAGCAGCAAATCAACCCGGACTAGCGGGAGATTTATGGCCGGGGAGCTGTTTTTT. Protein: CASSKSTRTSGRFMAGELFF.

The chain has TRBV7-9 and TRBJ1-5; D is unclear. V dropped 5 bases and J dropped 4 bases, with 6 bases sitting between them. The CDR3 totals 12 residues. From germline, CDR1 is SEHNR and CDR2 FQNEAQ (reference sequence). This chain's CDR3 is CASSNRNQPQHF. As DNA, the CDR3 is TGTGCCAGCAGCAACCGAAATCAGCCCCAGCATTTT.

This chain links TRBV18 with TRBJ1-1; 8 nucleotides match TRBD1. This CDR3 is 15 amino acids long. CDR1 is KGHSH and CDR2 is LQKENI in the germline V gene. V shed 1 base and J 3 bases; nucleotides not matched to a gene: 4. CDR3 sequence (DNA): TGTGCCAGCTCACCACTGGACAGGGTGGACACTGAAGCTTTCTTT. It encodes CASSPLDRVDTEAFF.

The chain couples TRBV7-9 to TRBJ2-5, with a tentative D call TRBD1 (6 bases). The CDR3 runs 14 residues. V was cut by 8 bases and J by 2 bases, with 15 bases left in between. The germline CDR1 and CDR2 sequences are SEHNR and FQNEAQ (reference sequence). In DNA form, the CDR3 reads TGTGCCAGCGGGGGCTCGGGTAAACAAGAGACCCAGTACTTC. It yields the protein CASGGSGKQETQYF.

The chain employs TRBV28 and TRBJ1-1; no clear D. V was shortened by 3 bases and J by 4 bases, with 6 bases between the two germline ends. Germline V gives CDR1 MDHEN, CDR2 SYDVKM. The CDR3 sequence is 12 residues long. CDR3 coding DNA: TGTGCCAGCAGTTTGACGGGCACTGAAGCTTTCTTT. Amino acid sequence: CASSLTGTEAFF.

The chain employs TRBV27 and TRBJ2-5; TRBD1 might be the D (6 bases). Germline loops: CDR1 MNHEY, CDR2 SMNVEV (reference sequence). Trimming pared 5 bases from V and 4 bases from J, leaving 17 bases between. This CDR3 comprises 15 residues. The CDR3 DNA sequence: TGTGCCAGCAGTCCCGCAGGGGCGACCGGAGAGACCCAGTACTTC. Its translation is CASSPAGATGETQYF.

V and J are TRBV30 and TRBJ2-7; 8 positions agree with TRBD2. Germline loops: CDR1 GTSNPN, CDR2 SVGIG (reference sequence). The CDR3 is made up of 13 amino acids. With V trimmed by 5 bases and J by 6 bases, 9 bases remained unmatched. The CDR3 loop reads CAWGAGTRGEQYF. Here the CDR3 DNA reads TGTGCCTGGGGCGCCGGGACTAGAGGCGAGCAGTACTTC.

The chain uses TRBV7-6 and TRBJ1-1; TRBD1 might be the D (5 bases). The V end was cut by 1 base, the J end by 1 base, with 10 bases between. This CDR3 region has 15 residues. Germline-derived CDR1 and CDR2 are SGHVS and FNYEAQ. CDR3 nucleotide sequence: TGTGCCAGCAGCTTAGGGTCCGGGGGGAACACTGAAGCTTTCTTT. It is translated as CASSLGSGGNTEAFF. Based on the CDR3 plus reference TRBV7-6 and TRBJ1-1, the full variable domain is GAGVSQSPRYKVTKRGQDVALRCDPISGHVSLYWYRQALGQGPEFLTYFNYEAQQDKSGLPNDRFSAERPEGSISTLTIQRTEQRDSAMYRCASSLGSGGNTEAFFGQGTRLTVV.

The chain carries TRBV28 and TRBJ1-4; the D is unclear. CDR3 length: 17 amino acids. Trimming shortened V by 2 bases and J by 2 bases, and 15 bases separated the two germline ends. CDR1 is MDHEN, CDR2 SYDVKM, per germline. CDR3 protein: CASSLVGLEATNEKLFF. The CDR3 DNA sequence: TGTGCCAGCAGTTTAGTTGGCCTAGAGGCGACTAATGAAAAACTGTTTTTT. The full variable domain, in which reference TRBV28 and TRBJ1-4 provide the parts outside the CDR3, is DVKVTQSSRYLVKRTGEKVFLECVQDMDHENMFWYRQDPGLGLRLIYFSYDVKMKEKGDIPEGYSVSREKKERFSLILESASTNQTSMYLCASSLVGLEATNEKLFFGSGTQLSVL.

The chain's CDR3 is CASSESEKLFF. CDR3 nucleotides: TGTGCCAGCAGTGAATCTGAAAAACTGTTTTTT. The V call is TRBV25-1, the J call TRBJ1-4; D is uncertain. Germline assignment: CDR1 MGHDK and CDR2 SYGVNS. V was cut by 1 base and J by 7 bases, with 1 base left in between. The CDR3 runs to 11 residues.

The chain combines TRBV6-6 with TRBJ2-2; D is unclear. In germline, CDR1 is MNHNY, CDR2 SVGAGI (reference sequence). This CDR3 has 14 residues. V lost 2 bases to trimming and J lost 4 bases, with 8 bases between them. This CDR3 reads CASSYLGTTGELFF. CDR3 bases: TGTGCCAGCAGTTACCTTGGTACCACCGGGGAGCTGTTTTTT.

This clone was seen a single time. This chain connects TRBV27 to TRBJ2-1; TRBD1 aligns across 12 bases. Germline V gene data show CDR1 as MNHEY and CDR2 as SMNVEV (reference sequence). The V and J ends lost 6 bases and 6 bases, in that order; junction bases with no gene match: 12. This CDR3 comprises 17 residues. CDR3 amino acids: CASSPGPGQGAINEQFF. The CDR3 region has the DNA TGTGCCAGCAGCCCTGGTCCGGGACAGGGGGCCATCAATGAGCAGTTCTTC.

Details on this clone: Other DNA sequences from this sample encode an identical CDR3 as well. This chain connects TRBV28 to TRBJ1-1; the D is unclear. Per germline, CDR1 MDHEN and CDR2 SYDVKM. CDR3 length equals 11 residues. V gave up 3 bases and J gave up 5 bases, with 4 bases separating them. The CDR3 DNA follows: TGTGCCAGCAGTTTCAGTACTGAAGCTTTCTTT. Translated, it gives CASSFSTEAFF. Full variable domain (rest looked up from reference TRBV28 and TRBJ1-1): DVKVTQSSRYLVKRTGEKVFLECVQDMDHENMFWYRQDPGLGLRLIYFSYDVKMKEKGDIPEGYSVSREKKERFSLILESASTNQTSMYLCASSFSTEAFFGQGTRLTVV.

This clone was seen a single time. V and J are TRBV6-5 and TRBJ2-7; tentatively, D is TRBD1 (5 bases). This CDR3 contains 14 residues. Trimming pared 5 bases from V and 4 bases from J, leaving 15 bases between. Germline V lookup: CDR1 MNHEY, CDR2 SVGAGI. In nucleotides, the CDR3 is TGTGCCAGCAGTACAGGTCCCCTAGATTACGAGCAGTACTTC. This encodes CASSTGPLDYEQYF.

The chain combines TRBV7-3 with TRBJ2-3; 7 positions agree with TRBD1. Germline V gene lookup returns CDR1 SGHTA and CDR2 FQGTGA. The V and J ends lost 1 base and 0 bases, in that order; junction bases with no gene match: 1. This CDR3 has 15 amino acids. CDR3 sequence: CASSLIRGSTDTQYF. The CDR3 bases are TGTGCCAGCAGCTTAATCAGGGGGAGCACAGATACGCAGTATTTT.

V is TRBV11-2 and J is TRBJ2-6; D assignment may be TRBD1 or TRBD2 (5 bases each). There are 19 residues in the CDR3. With 3 bases removed from V and 2 bases from J, the gap between germline ends came to 20 bases. Germline V gene sequence: CDR1 SGHAT, CDR2 FQNNGV. The CDR3 sequence: CASSFGFGSGDPGANVLTF. The DNA for the CDR3 is TGTGCCAGCAGCTTCGGGTTTGGTTCCGGGGACCCTGGGGCCAACGTCCTGACTTTC.

The rearrangement joins TRBV4-1 to TRBJ1-2; 8 bases line up with TRBD1. The CDR3 sequence is 15 residues long. Germline CDR1 reads MGHRA; CDR2 reads YSYEKL. J gave up 6 bases and V 4 bases, and 10 bases lay outside the gene matches. CDR3 in DNA: TGCGCCAGCAGCCTGATAACAGGACAGGGTCATGGCTACACCTTC. It specifies CASSLITGQGHGYTF.

The rearrangement links TRBV20-1 to TRBJ2-5, with TRBD2 as a possible D gene (5 bases). V was clipped by 3 bases and J by 7 bases, with 9 bases between them. The germline gives CDR1 DFQATT, CDR2 SNEGSKA (reference sequence). This CDR3 is 11 amino acids long. In DNA form, the CDR3 reads TGCAGTGCTAGGGAGGATGGGACCCAGTACTTC. This encodes CSAREDGTQYF.

The CDR3 spells CASSLGYAAGGPNEQFF. CDR3 coding DNA: TGTGCCAGCAGCTTAGGGTATGCAGCGGGAGGGCCCAATGAGCAGTTCTTC. The chain joins TRBV7-6 to TRBJ2-1; 10 bases line up with TRBD2. The CDR3 has 17 residues. The germline V gene has CDR1 SGHVS and CDR2 FNYEAQ. V trimming: 1 base; J trimming: 6 bases; junction bases outside the gene matches: 9.